This TCR beta chain emerged from a study of CD8 T cells in ankylosing spondylitis. Study results and caveats: Clones linked to disease, bearing a CD8+ phenotype, were relatively rare in peripheral blood. What seemed typical of ankylosing spondylitis blood was a TCR beta motif built from 7 or 8 highly homologous variants.

This clonotype was seen ten or more times. Its antigen is unidentified. It was by quantitative 5'-RACE with molecular barcodes that TCR beta libraries were made. TCRdb called the 5' RACE reads again in MiXCR, with one record for every CDR3 protein. The table lists more than 400,000 distinct CDR3 sequences, about 5.4% of them singletons, with roughly 3.5% in the top ten. The CDR3 is made up of 14 amino acids. Germline loops: CDR1 DFQATT, CDR2 SNEGSKA (reference sequence). Deletions cut 4 bases from V and 5 bases from J, with 18 bases between. Sequenced: blood, either unsorted or a sorted T cell fraction (not recorded which). This chain uses TRBV20-1 with TRBJ2-7; D could derive from TRBD1 or TRBD2 (5 bases each). This receptor was obtained from a male donor with ankylosing spondylitis. The CDR3 nucleotides read TGCAGTGCTAAGGAACCAACCCGGGGCGACGAGCAGTACTTC. This gives the protein CSAKEPTRGDEQYF.